The clone carrying this T cell receptor beta chain has a count of ten or more. The antigen remains unidentified. Naive CD4+ T cells were purified with Tregs depleted by CD25. Semi-nested PCR with Nested Universal Primer A followed constant-region reverse priming of full-length variable regions. TCRdb re-called the 5' RACE reads with MiXCR, one entry per CDR3 protein. The sample consists of some 62,000 distinct CDR3 sequences, around 30% of them appearing once. Study-level findings and limits: The larger-cohort validation was restricted to a single TCR beta V-J rearrangement rather than whole repertoires.

Germline V gene sequence: CDR1 DFQATT, CDR2 SNEGSKA (reference sequence). The CDR3 sequence is 16 residues long. With V trimmed by 3 bases and J by 0 bases, 6 bases remained unmatched. V is TRBV20-1 and J is TRBJ2-7, with 12 bases fitting TRBD2. This clonotype was sampled from a female donor with breast cancer. Input material: tumor-infiltrating naive CD4+ T cells sorted from the breast tumor. Subset described: naive CD4+ T cells, CD4+CD45RA+CD25-. The CDR3 bases are TGCAGTGCTAGCTGGCTAGCGGGAGGGAGCTCCTACGAGCAGTACTTC. Translation gives CSASWLAGGSSYEQYF.